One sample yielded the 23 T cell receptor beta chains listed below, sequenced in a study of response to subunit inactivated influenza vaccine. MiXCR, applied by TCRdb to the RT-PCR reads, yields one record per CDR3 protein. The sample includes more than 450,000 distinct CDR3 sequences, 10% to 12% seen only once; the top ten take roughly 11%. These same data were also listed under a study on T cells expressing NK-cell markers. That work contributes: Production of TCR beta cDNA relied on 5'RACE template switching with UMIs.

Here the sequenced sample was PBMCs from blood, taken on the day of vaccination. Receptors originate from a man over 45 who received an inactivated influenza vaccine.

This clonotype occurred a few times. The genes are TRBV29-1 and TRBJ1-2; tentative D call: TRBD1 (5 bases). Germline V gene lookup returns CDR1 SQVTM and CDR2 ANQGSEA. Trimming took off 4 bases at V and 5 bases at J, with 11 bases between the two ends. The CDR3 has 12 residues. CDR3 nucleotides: TGCAGCGTTGTCGCAGGGACTTATGGCTACACCTTC. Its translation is CSVVAGTYGYTF.

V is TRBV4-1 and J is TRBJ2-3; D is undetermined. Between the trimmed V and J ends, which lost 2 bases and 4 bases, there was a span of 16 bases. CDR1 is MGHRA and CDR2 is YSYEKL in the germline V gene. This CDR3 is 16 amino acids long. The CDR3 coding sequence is TGCGCCAGCAGCCAACTCCCCCGAGGAGTCCCAGATACGCAGTATTTT. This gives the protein CASSQLPRGVPDTQYF.

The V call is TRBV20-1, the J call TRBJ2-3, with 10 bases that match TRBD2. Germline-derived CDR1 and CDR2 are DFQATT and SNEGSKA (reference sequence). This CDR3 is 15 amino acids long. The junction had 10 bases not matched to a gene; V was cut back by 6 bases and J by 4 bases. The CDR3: CSATPAGGLADTQYF. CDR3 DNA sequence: TGCAGTGCAACTCCAGCGGGGGGGCTTGCAGATACGCAGTATTTT.

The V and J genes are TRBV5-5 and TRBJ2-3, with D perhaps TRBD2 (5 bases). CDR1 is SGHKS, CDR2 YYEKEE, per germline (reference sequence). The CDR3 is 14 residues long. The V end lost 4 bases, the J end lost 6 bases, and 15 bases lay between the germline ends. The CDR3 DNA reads TGTGCCAGCAGCCTGGACTCGCCCCTCGATACGCAGTATTTT. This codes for CASSLDSPLDTQYF.

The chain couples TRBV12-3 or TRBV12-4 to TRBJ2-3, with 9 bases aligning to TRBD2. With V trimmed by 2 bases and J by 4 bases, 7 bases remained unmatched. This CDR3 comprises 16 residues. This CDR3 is CASSLNSGSVPDTQYF. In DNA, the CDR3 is TGTGCCAGCAGTTTAAATAGCGGGAGTGTACCAGATACGCAGTATTTT.

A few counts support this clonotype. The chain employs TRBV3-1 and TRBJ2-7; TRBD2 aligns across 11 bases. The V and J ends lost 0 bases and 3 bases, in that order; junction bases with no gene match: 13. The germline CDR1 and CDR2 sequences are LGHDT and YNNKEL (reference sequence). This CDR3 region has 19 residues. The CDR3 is CASSQDPYPQLAGVYEQYF. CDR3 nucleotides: TGTGCCAGCAGCCAAGACCCCTATCCCCAACTAGCGGGAGTCTACGAGCAGTACTTC.

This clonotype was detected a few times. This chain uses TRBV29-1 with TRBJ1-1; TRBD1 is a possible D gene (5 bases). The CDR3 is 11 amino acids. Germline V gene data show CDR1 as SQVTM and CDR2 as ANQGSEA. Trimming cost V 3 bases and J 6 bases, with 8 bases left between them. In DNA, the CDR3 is TGCAGCGTTGAGCCAGGGTCTGAAGCTTTCTTT. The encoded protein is CSVEPGSEAFF.

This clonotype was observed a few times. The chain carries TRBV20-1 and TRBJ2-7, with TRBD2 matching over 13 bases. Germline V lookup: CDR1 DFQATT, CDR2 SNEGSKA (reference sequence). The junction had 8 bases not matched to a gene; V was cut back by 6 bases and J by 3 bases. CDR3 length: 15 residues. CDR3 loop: CSADSGTSGNYEQYF. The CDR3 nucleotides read TGCAGTGCGGACTCCGGGACTAGCGGGAACTACGAGCAGTACTTC.

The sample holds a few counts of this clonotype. The CDR3 DNA follows: TGCAGCGTTGAAGATCGAAGGGGGATCGGCACTGAAGCTTTCTTT. This codes for CSVEDRRGIGTEAFF. The chain joins TRBV29-1 to TRBJ1-1, with TRBD1 as a possible D gene (6 bases). Germline V lookup: CDR1 SQVTM, CDR2 ANQGSEA. With 0 bases removed from V and 4 bases from J, the gap between germline ends came to 15 bases. The CDR3 is made up of 15 amino acids.

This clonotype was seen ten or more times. The CDR3 is CASSYGLASDTQYF. CDR3 coding DNA: TGTGCCAGCAGTTATGGACTAGCGTCAGATACGCAGTATTTT. The chain joins TRBV6-5 to TRBJ2-3; TRBD2 agrees at 9 bases. The V and J ends lost 3 bases and 4 bases, in that order; junction bases with no gene match: 2. The germline V gene has CDR1 MNHEY and CDR2 SVGAGI. The CDR3 contains 14 residues.

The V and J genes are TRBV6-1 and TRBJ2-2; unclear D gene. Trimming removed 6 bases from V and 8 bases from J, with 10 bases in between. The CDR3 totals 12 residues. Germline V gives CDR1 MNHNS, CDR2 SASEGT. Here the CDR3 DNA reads TGTGCCAGCAGGGGAAGGGTGGGGGAGCTGTTTTTT. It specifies CASRGRVGELFF.

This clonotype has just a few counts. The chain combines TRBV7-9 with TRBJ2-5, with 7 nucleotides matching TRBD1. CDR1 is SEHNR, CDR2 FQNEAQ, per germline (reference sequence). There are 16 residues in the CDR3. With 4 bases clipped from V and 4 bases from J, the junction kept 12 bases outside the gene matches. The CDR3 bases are TGTGCCAGCAGCTCAAACAAGGGGACAGACCGAGAGACCCAGTACTTC. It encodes CASSSNKGTDRETQYF.

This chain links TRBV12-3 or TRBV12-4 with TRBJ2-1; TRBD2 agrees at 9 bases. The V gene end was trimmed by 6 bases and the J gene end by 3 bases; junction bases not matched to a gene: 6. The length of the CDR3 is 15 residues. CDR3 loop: CASRTSGGVYNEQFF. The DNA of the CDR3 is TGTGCCAGCAGGACTAGCGGAGGTGTCTACAATGAGCAGTTCTTC.

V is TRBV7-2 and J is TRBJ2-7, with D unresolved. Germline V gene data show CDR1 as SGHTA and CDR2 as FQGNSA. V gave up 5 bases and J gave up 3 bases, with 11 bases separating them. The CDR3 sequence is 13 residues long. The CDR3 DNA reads TGTGCCAGCAGCCCTACGGCGAACTACGAGCAGTACTTC. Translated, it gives CASSPTANYEQYF.

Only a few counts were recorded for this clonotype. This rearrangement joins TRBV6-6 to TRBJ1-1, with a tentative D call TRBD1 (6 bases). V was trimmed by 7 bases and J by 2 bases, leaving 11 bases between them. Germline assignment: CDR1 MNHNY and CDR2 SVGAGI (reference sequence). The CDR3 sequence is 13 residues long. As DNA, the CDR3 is TGTGCCAGCACCAGGGGATTTAACACTGAAGCTTTCTTT. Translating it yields CASTRGFNTEAFF.

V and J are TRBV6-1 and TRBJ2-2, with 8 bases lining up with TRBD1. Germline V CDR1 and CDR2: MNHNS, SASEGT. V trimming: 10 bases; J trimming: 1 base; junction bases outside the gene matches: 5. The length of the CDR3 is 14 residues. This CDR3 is CATGTGLNTGELFF. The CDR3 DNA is TGTGCCACCGGGACAGGCTTGAACACCGGGGAGCTGTTTTTT.

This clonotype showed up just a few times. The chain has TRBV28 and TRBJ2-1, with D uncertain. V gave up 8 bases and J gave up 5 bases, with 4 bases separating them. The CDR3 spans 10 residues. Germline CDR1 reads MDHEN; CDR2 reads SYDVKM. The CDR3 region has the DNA TGTGCCAGCGGGGACAATGAGCAGTTCTTC. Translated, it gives CASGDNEQFF.

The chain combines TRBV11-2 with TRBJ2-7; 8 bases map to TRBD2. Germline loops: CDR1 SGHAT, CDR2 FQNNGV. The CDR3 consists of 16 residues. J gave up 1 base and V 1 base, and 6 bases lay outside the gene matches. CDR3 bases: TGTGCCAGCAGCTTAGCTCCGGGACTAGTATCCTACGAGCAGTACTTC. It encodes CASSLAPGLVSYEQYF.

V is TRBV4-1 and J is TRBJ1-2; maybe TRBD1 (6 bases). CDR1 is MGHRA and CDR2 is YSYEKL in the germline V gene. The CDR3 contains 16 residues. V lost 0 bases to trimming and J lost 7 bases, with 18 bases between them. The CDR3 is CASSQDRGQWLGGYTF. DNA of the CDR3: TGCGCCAGCAGCCAAGATCGAGGACAGTGGTTGGGTGGCTACACCTTC.

CDR3: CASSYSWDSRAQSPDTQYF. The CDR3 DNA sequence: TGTGCCAGCAGTTACTCCTGGGACAGCCGAGCACAGAGCCCAGATACGCAGTATTTT. The chain has TRBV6-5 and TRBJ2-3, with TRBD1 identical over 7 bases. Per germline, CDR1 MNHEY and CDR2 SVGAGI. The ends lost 0 bases at V and 4 bases at J; junction bases unmatched: 16. This CDR3 has 19 residues.

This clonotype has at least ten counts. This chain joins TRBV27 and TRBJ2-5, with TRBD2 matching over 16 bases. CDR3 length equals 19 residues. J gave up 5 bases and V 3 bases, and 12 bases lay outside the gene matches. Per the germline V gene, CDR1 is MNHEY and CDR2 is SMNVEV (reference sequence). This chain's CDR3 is CASSFAGLAGGPRGETQYF. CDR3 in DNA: TGTGCCAGCAGTTTTGCGGGACTAGCGGGAGGGCCTCGAGGGGAGACCCAGTACTTC.

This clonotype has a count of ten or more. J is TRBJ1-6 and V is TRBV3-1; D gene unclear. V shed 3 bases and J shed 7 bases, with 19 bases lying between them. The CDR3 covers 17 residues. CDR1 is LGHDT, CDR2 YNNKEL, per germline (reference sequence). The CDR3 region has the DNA TGTGCCAGCAGCCAGACTGGAAGGGCCGCAGAGAATTCACCCCTCCACTTT. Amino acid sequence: CASSQTGRAAENSPLHF. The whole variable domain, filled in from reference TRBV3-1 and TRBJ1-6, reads DTAVSQTPKYLVTQMGNDKSIKCEQNLGHDTMYWYKQDSKKFLKIMFSYNNKELIINETVPNRFSPKSPDKAHLNLHINSLELGDSAVYFCASSQTGRAAENSPLHFGNGTRLTVT.

This CDR3 is CASSLWGLADLSYNEQFF. CDR3 coding DNA: TGTGCCAGCAGTTTGTGGGGACTAGCGGACCTCTCCTACAATGAGCAGTTCTTC. The rearrangement links TRBV27 to TRBJ2-1, with 11 nucleotides matching TRBD2. Germline loops: CDR1 MNHEY, CDR2 SMNVEV (reference sequence). With 3 bases clipped from V and 0 bases from J, the junction kept 7 bases outside the gene matches. This CDR3 has 18 residues.